Below are 2 T cell receptor beta chains sequenced from a single sample in a study of T cell responses to AZD1222 COVID-19 vaccine. Method: immunoSEQ multiplex PCR; TCRdb's copy keeps in-frame clones and lacks some. The sample lists about 120,000 clones; 93% were seen once. The sequenced sample was peripheral blood, obtained 28 days after the second AZD1222 dose. All receptors come from an adult who received the AZD1222 COVID-19 vaccine.

In DNA form, the CDR3 reads TGTGCCAGCAGTTTTGGAAGGACCAAATACAATGAGCAGTTCTTC. Amino acid sequence: CASSFGRTKYNEQFF. The chain couples TRBV27 to TRBJ2-1; D is uncertain. Germline V gene data show CDR1 as MNHEY and CDR2 as SMNVEV (reference sequence). V dropped 3 bases and J dropped 4 bases, with 13 bases sitting between them. CDR3 length: 15 residues.

The chain employs TRBV4-2 and TRBJ2-1; D might be TRBD2 (6 bases). The germline V gene has CDR1 LGHNA and CDR2 YNFKEQ. There are 16 residues in the CDR3. V gave up 4 bases and J gave up 5 bases, with 18 bases separating them. The CDR3 loop is CASSRASGTGNNEQFF. CDR3 coding DNA: TGTGCCAGCAGCCGAGCATCCGGGACTGGAAACAATGAGCAGTTCTTC.